Included here is one T cell receptor beta chain sequence, with context. This clonotype was seen at least ten times. The antigen it recognizes is unknown. Base qualities are not recorded, but no much larger clone differs from it by a single base. The germline V gene gives CDR1 as SGDLS and CDR2 as YYNGEE. From the cysteine through the phenylalanine, the CDR3 covers 16 amino acids. Only the CDR3 DNA is retained, 48 bases long and in frame from the first base. V and J are trimmed by 1 base and 8 bases, and the gene matches miss 10 bases of the junction. Receptor libraries were prepared by PCR. Sequencer: Illumina HiSeq 2000. TCRdb handled the public reads itself, with Q25 trimming in fastp and clone calling in MiXCR, and kept productive beta chains. A single entry per CDR3 protein holds the most common genes and DNA from its merged rows. The sample table contains about 93,000 distinct CDR3 sequences; only one count was recorded for 45% to 55% of them. 10% of the sample belongs to the ten largest clones.

The data stem from a study of CDR3 diversity in severe acne (dated by TCRdb to between 2017 and 2020). The sequencing input was blood. The TCR comes from a male donor in good health, serving as a control. The chain links TRBV9 with TRBJ2-1, and TRBD2 matches 9 of the central bases. The DNA sequence is given as TGTGCCAGCAGCGTAAAACCTAGCGGGACTGTGGATGAGCAGTTCTTC. Its product reads: CASSVKPSGTVDEQFF.